This T cell receptor beta chain was recovered during a study of shared clonotypes between healthy human individuals. Overall study findings and caveats: When naive CD4 clonotypes were compared across a few donors, approximately 4.9% were shared. Lower generation probabilities were found for non-shared clonotypes than for those shared by all four donors. Having only a few donors restricted how much genetic and exposure-history diversity was captured.

Each donor was a Caucasian adult residing in Nashville, Tennessee. The data were produced by immunoSEQ multiplex PCR, yet TCRdb's version contains in-frame clones alone and is incomplete. The sample has about 1.5 million clones, approximately 98% seen once. V was pared by 4 bases and J by 1 base, with 9 bases of the junction left unmatched. This CDR3 is 17 amino acids long. CDR1 and CDR2 from the germline V gene are SGDLS and YYNGEE. For this clone: Its matching antigen is unknown.

The genes are TRBV9 and TRBJ2-1; 9 bases are shared with TRBD1. The sample taken for sequencing was naive CD4+ T cells sorted from blood. Sample subset: CD45RA+ positively selected. This sequence was found in a man aged 25-45 years in good health. CDR3 amino acids: CASSIGTGTISYNEQFF. The CDR3 nucleotides read TGTGCCAGCAGCATTGGGACAGGGACCATTTCCTACAATGAGCAGTTCTTC.